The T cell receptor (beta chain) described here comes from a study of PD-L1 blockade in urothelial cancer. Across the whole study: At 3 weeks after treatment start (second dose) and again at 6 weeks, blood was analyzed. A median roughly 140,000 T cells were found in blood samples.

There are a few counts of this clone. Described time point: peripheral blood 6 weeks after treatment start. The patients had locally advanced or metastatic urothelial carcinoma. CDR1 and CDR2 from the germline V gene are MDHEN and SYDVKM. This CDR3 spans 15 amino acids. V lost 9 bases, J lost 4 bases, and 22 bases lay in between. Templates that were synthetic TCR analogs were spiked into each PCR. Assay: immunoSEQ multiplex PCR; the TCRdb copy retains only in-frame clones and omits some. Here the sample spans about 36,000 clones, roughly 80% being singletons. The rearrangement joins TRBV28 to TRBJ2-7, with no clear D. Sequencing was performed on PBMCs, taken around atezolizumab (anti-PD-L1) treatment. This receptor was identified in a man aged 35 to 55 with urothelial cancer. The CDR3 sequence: CASRPGFESEYEQYF. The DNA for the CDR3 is TGTGCCAGTCGTCCCGGGTTCGAATCGGAATACGAGCAGTACTTC.